This T cell receptor beta chain was recorded in a study of monozygotic twins with inflammatory bowel disease. Findings of the study overall: Researchers reported no repertoire similarity difference between concordant and discordant twins, possibly from limited power.

TCRdb reanalyzed the 5' RACE reads and collapses them to one entry per CDR3 protein, without DNA. In all, the sample yields 300,000 to 400,000 distinct CDR3 sequences. The CDR3 spans 13 residues. Germline assignment: CDR1 DFQATT and CDR2 SNEGSKA (reference sequence). With regard to this clonotype: Its antigen is unknown.

This TCR came from a human donor with ulcerative colitis or Crohn's disease, or a healthy co-twin of an affected twin (not recorded which). The chain combines TRBV20-1 with TRBJ2-1; absent DNA, TCRdb's TRBD1 call cannot be checked. The sequenced sample consisted of blood. The CDR3 sequence: CSARVGENNEQFF.